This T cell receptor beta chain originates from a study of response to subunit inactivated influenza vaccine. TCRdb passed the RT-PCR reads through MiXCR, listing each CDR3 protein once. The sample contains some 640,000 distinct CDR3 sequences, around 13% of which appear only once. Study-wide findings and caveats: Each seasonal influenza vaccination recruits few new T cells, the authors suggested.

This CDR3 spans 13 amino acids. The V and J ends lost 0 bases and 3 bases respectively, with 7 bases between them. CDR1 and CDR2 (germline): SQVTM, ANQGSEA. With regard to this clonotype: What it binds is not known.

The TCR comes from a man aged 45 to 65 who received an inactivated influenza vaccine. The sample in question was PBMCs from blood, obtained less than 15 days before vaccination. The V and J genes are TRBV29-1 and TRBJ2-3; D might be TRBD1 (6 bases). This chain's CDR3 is CSVEEGGTDTQYF. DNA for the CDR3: TGCAGCGTTGAAGAAGGGGGTACAGATACGCAGTATTTT.